The clone carrying this T cell receptor beta chain was picked up a small number of times. What it recognizes is unknown. These data come from a study of CD8 T cells in ankylosing spondylitis. Quantitative barcoded 5'-RACE was used to prepare TCR beta libraries. TCRdb reanalysed the 5' RACE reads using MiXCR and keeps one entry per CDR3 protein. The sample records roughly 280,000 distinct CDR3 sequences, about 20% being singletons. This CDR3 spans 16 amino acids. The V end was cut by 3 bases, the J end by 2 bases, with 15 bases between. Germline CDR1 reads MDHEN; CDR2 reads SYDVKM. Regarding the study as a whole: Characteristic of ankylosing spondylitis blood, it appeared, was a TCR beta motif comprising about 8 highly homologous variants. It was reported that disease-linked clones were significantly enriched in matched ankylosing spondylitis synovial fluid.

The origin of this receptor is a male donor with ankylosing spondylitis or in good health (not recorded which). The sequencing input was blood, either unsorted or a sorted T cell fraction (not recorded which). V usage is TRBV28 and J usage is TRBJ2-3; D may be TRBD1 (7 bases). The CDR3 coding sequence is TGTGCCAGCAGTTTCTCGGGCAGGGGGGTCACAGATACGCAGTATTTT. This translates into CASSFSGRGVTDTQYF. Based on the CDR3 plus reference TRBV28 and TRBJ2-3, the full variable domain is DVKVTQSSRYLVKRTGEKVFLECVQDMDHENMFWYRQDPGLGLRLIYFSYDVKMKEKGDIPEGYSVSREKKERFSLILESASTNQTSMYLCASSFSGRGVTDTQYFGPGTRLTVL.